This is a list of T cell receptor beta chains from one sample in a study of cytomegalovirus exposure and HLA in healthy donors. Clones were sequenced by immunoSEQ multiplex PCR, and TCRdb holds only the in-frame ones, with some missing. This table has about 170,000 clones, about four fifths appearing once. Material for sequencing was PBMCs. Every receptor here comes from a male donor in good health and CMV-seronegative. Each CDR3 is given with its conserved first and last residue. Each record gives: J gene, D gene, clone size, V gene, CDR3 DNA, CDR3 protein. D genes are given only for firm matches. The size of a clone is reported for some rows only, either as once, few or many, or as a class for expanded clones.

TRBJ2-7,TRBD1,-,TRBV2,TGTGCCAGCATCAATCGGGACAGGGTGCTCGAGCAGTACTTC,CASINRDRVLEQYF
TRBJ2-3,-,-,TRBV9,TGTGCCAGCAGCGTAGCCACTCCAACAGATACGCAGTATTTT,CASSVATPTDTQYF
TRBJ2-7,-,-,TRBV9,TGTGCCAGCAGCGTAGGGGACAAATGGCCACTCGAGCAGTACTTC,CASSVGDKWPLEQYF
TRBJ1-1,-,-,TRBV19,TGTGCCAGTAGGTCATCCCTAGGATTGCTGGGCACTGAAGCTTTCTTT,CASRSSLGLLGTEAFF
TRBJ2-7,-,-,TRBV6-8,TGTGCCAGCAGACAGCCCTACGAGCAGTACTTC,CASRQPYEQYF
TRBJ2-1,TRBD2,-,TRBV13,TGTGCCAGCAGCTCCGCCGCCCCCCGACTAGCGGGGGCCTTTTTCTTC,CASSSAAPRLAGAFFF
TRBJ2-7,-,-,TRBV11-2,TGTGCCAGCAGCGCCTCCGGGAGTTCCTACGAGCAGTACTTC,CASSASGSSYEQYF
TRBJ1-6,-,once,TRBV29-1,TGCAGCGTTCAACAGGGTAGGGATTCACCCCTCCACTTT,CSVQQGRDSPLHF
TRBJ2-7,TRBD2,-,TRBV7-6,TGTGCCAGCAGCGCGACTAGCGGGAGCCCCCAGCCGTACTTC,CASSATSGSPQPYF
TRBJ1-2,-,-,TRBV6-5,TGTGCCAGCAGCCGGGACAACAACTATGGCTACACCTTC,CASSRDNNYGYTF
TRBJ2-1,TRBD2,-,TRBV14,TGTGCCAGCGCTAGACTAGCGGGGGGGACCTACAATGAGCAGTTCTTC,CASARLAGGTYNEQFF
TRBJ2-5,-,-,TRBV14,TGTGCCAGCAGCCCGCGCAGGGTACAAGAGACCCAGTACTTC,CASSPRRVQETQYF
TRBJ2-3,TRBD2,-,TRBV5-1,TGCGCCAGCAGCCCTCTGACTAGCGGGACAGTTGATACGCAGTATTTT,CASSPLTSGTVDTQYF
TRBJ2-1,TRBD2,-,TRBV5-1,TGCGCCAGCAGCATATCGGGACTAGCGATCTACAATGAGCAGTTCTTC,CASSISGLAIYNEQFF
TRBJ2-7,-,-,TRBV7-6,TGTGCCAGCAGCTTACAGGGTACCTCTCGCGAGCAGTACTTC,CASSLQGTSREQYF
TRBJ1-2,TRBD1,-,TRBV5-4,TGTGCCAGCAACAGGGGCTATGGCTACACCTTC,CASNRGYGYTF
TRBJ1-2,-,-,TRBV6-1,TGTGCCAGCAGTGAAAATGGTTGGGGGCGGGGGATTAACTATGGCTACACCTTC,CASSENGWGRGINYGYTF
TRBJ2-7,-,-,TRBV6-5,TGTGCCAGCAGTTACTCCGGGGTCGGATTTATTTACGAGCAGTACTTC,CASSYSGVGFIYEQYF
TRBJ2-3,TRBD1,-,TRBV19,TGTGCCAGTAGTAACCAAGTGGCCCGAGGGACAGGGTCTAGCACAGATACGCAGTATTTT,CASSNQVARGTGSSTDTQYF
TRBJ2-7,-,-,TRBV7-2,TGTGCCAGCAGCTTAGTCGGAGCCTACGAGCAGTACTTC,CASSLVGAYEQYF
TRBJ2-5,-,-,TRBV7-6,TGTGCCAGCAGCTTAGCAACTAACTCCCAAGAGACCCAGTACTTC,CASSLATNSQETQYF
TRBJ2-3,TRBD2,-,TRBV4-1,TGCGCCAGCGGCCCATGGACTAGCGGGAGTAGGGATACGCAGTATTTT,CASGPWTSGSRDTQYF
TRBJ1-4,TRBD1,-,TRBV7-9,TGTGCCAGCAGCGCCGGGACAGGAAATGAAAAACTGTTTTTT,CASSAGTGNEKLFF
TRBJ2-3,-,-,TRBV29-1,TGCAGCGACTTACCTACAGGGTCTAGCACAGATACGCAGTATTTT,CSDLPTGSSTDTQYF
TRBJ2-3,TRBD2,-,TRBV5-6,TGTGCCAGCAGCCTTGGGACTAGCGGGAGCGCAGATACGCAGTATTTT,CASSLGTSGSADTQYF